What follows describes a single T cell receptor beta chain. This entry is derived from a study of T-cell reconstitution after alpha-beta-depleted transplantation in children. J lost 2 bases, V lost 8 bases, and 12 bases had no gene match. The germline V gene has CDR1 SGHTA and CDR2 FQGNSA. The CDR3 has 17 residues. Unique molecular identifiers tagged the TCRbeta library. Via MiXCR, TCRdb re-called the PCR reads, giving one row per CDR3 protein. The table records hundreds of thousands of distinct CDR3 sequences, 16% of them present only once. V gene TRBV7-2 combines with J gene TRBJ2-3, with 11 positions matching TRBD2. This receptor was taken from a human donor who donated a stem cell graft to a child with acute myeloid leukemia. The sequenced sample was PBMCs from the stem cell graft donor, obtained from the stem cell graft. The CDR3 nucleotides read TGTGCCAGCCGCAAACTAGCGGGGGTGGCTGACACAGATACGCAGTATTTT. This encodes CASRKLAGVADTDTQYF. Filled out from reference TRBV7-2 and TRBJ2-3, the complete variable domain reads GAGVSQSPSNKVTEKGKDVELRCDPISGHTALYWYRQSLGQGLEFLIYFQGNSAPDKSGLPSDRFSAERTGGSVSTLTIQRTQQEDSAVYLCASRKLAGVADTDTQYFGPGTRLTVL.